A single sample is the source of the 30 T cell receptor beta chains below, sequenced in a study of PD-1 blockade in mismatch repair-deficient tumors. TCRdb keeps only in-frame clones here, not all; method: immunoSEQ multiplex PCR. The sample holds about 16,000 clones, approximately 88% seen once. Sequenced material: PBMCs, taken before pembrolizumab treatment. Every receptor here comes from an adult with mismatch repair-deficient cancer.

The J gene is TRBJ2-5, the V gene TRBV5-6; 10 bases align to TRBD2. Gene TRBJ2-7 matches the end of the DNA better, so the J call may be wrong. The CDR3 consists of 15 residues. Germline CDR1 SGHDT, CDR2 YYEEEE. The CDR3 region has the DNA TGTGCCAGCAGCCCGCCTAGCGGGAGTAAGTACGAGCAGTACTTC. Its protein is CASSPPSGSKYEQYF.

This sequence joins TRBV4-1 and TRBJ2-7; 13 bases are shared with TRBD2. The CDR3 spans 17 residues. V lost 1 base to trimming and J lost 4 bases; unmatched junction nucleotides: 7. Germline V gene lookup returns CDR1 MGHRA and CDR2 YSYEKL. The CDR3 region has the DNA TGCGCCAGCAGCCAAGGGACTAGCGGGAGAGGTCTTTACGAGCAGTACTTC. Protein: CASSQGTSGRGLYEQYF.

A few counts support this clone. This chain connects TRBV4-1 to TRBJ2-5; TRBD1 might be the D (6 bases). Germline V CDR1 and CDR2: MGHRA, YSYEKL. The CDR3 is made up of 15 amino acids. Trimming took off 1 base at V and 4 bases at J, with 13 bases between the two ends. This chain's CDR3 is CASSQGVTGSETQYF. The CDR3 DNA follows: TGCGCCAGCAGCCAAGGGGTGACAGGATCAGAGACCCAGTACTTC.

The chain recombines TRBV9 with TRBJ2-3, with TRBD2 matching over 9 bases. The germline CDR1 and CDR2 sequences are SGDLS and YYNGEE. There are 16 residues in the CDR3. V lost 1 base, J lost 2 bases, and 5 bases stayed unmatched. In DNA, the CDR3 is TGTGCCAGCAGCGTAAGGCTAGCGGGGCTCACAGATACGCAGTATTTT. This translates into CASSVRLAGLTDTQYF.

The rearrangement joins TRBV30 to TRBJ1-1; D is undetermined. Trimming shortened V by 4 bases and J by 2 bases, and 17 bases separated the two germline ends. The CDR3 spans 15 residues. Germline CDR1 reads GTSNPN; CDR2 reads SVGIG (reference sequence). The CDR3 sequence: CAWTLKERRNTEAFF. The CDR3 nucleotides read TGTGCCTGGACCCTCAAGGAGAGGCGAAACACTGAAGCTTTCTTT.

The chain uses TRBV15 and TRBJ2-1; 9 positions agree with TRBD2. The V gene end was trimmed by 1 base and the J gene end by 0 bases; junction bases not matched to a gene: 13. From germline, CDR1 is LNHNV and CDR2 YYDKDF (reference sequence). The CDR3 extends over 20 amino acids. CDR3 coding DNA: TGTGCCACCAGCAGAGTTGTGAGACTAGCGGAGCCAAGCTCCTACAATGAGCAGTTCTTC. Its protein product is CATSRVVRLAEPSSYNEQFF.

The J gene is TRBJ1-2, the V gene TRBV9, with D uncertain. Trimming cost V 3 bases and J 3 bases, with 18 bases left between them. From germline, CDR1 is SGDLS and CDR2 YYNGEE. The CDR3 runs 16 residues. The CDR3 region is CASSATLSSPDYGYTF. CDR3 in DNA: TGTGCCAGCAGCGCAACCCTGTCCTCTCCAGACTATGGCTACACCTTC.

The rearrangement uses TRBV6-5 and TRBJ2-5, with D possibly matching TRBD1 (6 bases). The germline V and J ends were trimmed by 0 bases and 2 bases, with 10 bases remaining between them. The CDR3 totals 15 residues. Germline values: CDR1 MNHEY, CDR2 SVGAGI. CDR3 region: CASSYSEDRQETQYF. In DNA, the CDR3 is TGTGCCAGCAGTTACTCGGAGGACAGACAAGAGACCCAGTACTTC.

The chain combines TRBV28 with TRBJ2-7, with 14 nucleotides matching TRBD2. Trimming cost V 6 bases and J 1 base; bases outside gene matches: 8. The CDR3 has 17 residues. Germline V CDR1 and CDR2: MDHEN, SYDVKM. Here the CDR3 reads CASRPPGLAGASYEQYF. The CDR3, as DNA: TGTGCCAGCAGACCACCGGGACTAGCGGGAGCATCCTACGAGCAGTACTTC.

CDR3 sequence reads: CASSPWTGEGDTQYF. CDR3 DNA sequence: TGCGCCAGCAGCCCTTGGACAGGGGAGGGAGATACGCAGTATTTT. The rearrangement uses TRBV5-1 and TRBJ2-3; 9 positions match TRBD1. This CDR3 has 15 amino acids. Germline CDR1 reads SGHRS; CDR2 reads YFSETQ. Trimming took 4 bases from V and 5 from J; bases not matched to a gene: 8.

The chain joins TRBV28 to TRBJ1-4; TRBD1 might be the D (6 bases). V gave up 2 bases and J gave up 4 bases, with 11 bases separating them. The CDR3 has 15 amino acids. Per the germline V gene, CDR1 is MDHEN and CDR2 is SYDVKM. CDR3 protein: CASSLRPGVNEKLFF. CDR3 coding DNA: TGTGCCAGCAGTTTAAGGCCAGGGGTTAATGAAAAACTGTTTTTT.

J is TRBJ2-1 and V is TRBV5-4, with D perhaps matching TRBD1 (5 bases). Trimming cost V 4 bases and J 4 bases, with 12 bases left between them. The CDR3 contains 14 residues. The germline V gene encodes CDR1 SGHNT and CDR2 YYREEE (reference sequence). In nucleotides, the CDR3 is TGTGCCAGCAGCCAGCAGGGCCCTTACAATGAGCAGTTCTTC. Protein: CASSQQGPYNEQFF.

The chain carries TRBV27 and TRBJ2-2; tentatively, D is TRBD1 (6 bases). The CDR3 loop spans 14 amino acids. The germline V and J ends were trimmed by 10 bases and 0 bases, with 12 bases remaining between them. The germline CDR1 and CDR2 sequences are MNHEY and SMNVEV (reference sequence). For the CDR3, the DNA is TGTGCCACCAGGACAGCCTCGAACACCGGGGAGCTGTTTTTT. Amino acids: CATRTASNTGELFF.

The chain links TRBV18 to TRBJ2-3; D remains unclear. Trimming cost V 1 base and J 1 base, with 3 bases left between them. Germline lookup yields CDR1 KGHSH and CDR2 LQKENI. The CDR3 is 13 residues long. This CDR3 is CASSPHGTDTQYF. As DNA, the CDR3 is TGTGCCAGCTCACCACACGGCACAGATACGCAGTATTTT.

The chain has TRBV30 and TRBJ2-7; D is unclear. This CDR3 comprises 12 residues. The V end was cut by 2 bases, the J end by 4 bases, with 9 bases between. Germline V gene lookup returns CDR1 GTSNPN and CDR2 SVGIG (reference sequence). In nucleotides, the CDR3 is TGTGCCTGGAGTCGACGGCGATACGAGCAGTACTTC. Protein: CAWSRRRYEQYF. The variable domain in full, with the rest retrieved from reference TRBV30 and TRBJ2-7, is SQTIHQWPATLVQPVGSPLSLECTVEGTSNPNLYWYRQAAGRGLQLLFYSVGIGQISSEVPQNLSASRPQDRQFILSSKKLLLSDSGFYLCAWSRRRYEQYFGPGTRLTVT.

The rearrangement uses TRBV30 and TRBJ2-5; D perhaps matches TRBD2 (7 bases). Between the trimmed V and J ends, which lost 0 bases and 5 bases, there was a span of 19 bases. Germline V CDR1 and CDR2: GTSNPN, SVGIG (reference sequence). The CDR3 spans 16 residues. CDR3 protein: CAWSVQGGGFRETQYF. The CDR3 nucleotides are TGTGCCTGGAGTGTACAAGGGGGGGGGTTTCGGGAGACCCAGTACTTC.

This rearrangement joins TRBV5-1 to TRBJ2-1, with 7 positions matching TRBD2. V lost 3 bases to trimming and J lost 3 bases; unmatched junction nucleotides: 6. There are 15 residues in the CDR3. The germline CDR1 and CDR2 sequences are SGHRS and YFSETQ. CDR3 coding DNA: TGCGCCAGCAGCTACAGGCCGGGGGGCTACAATGAGCAGTTCTTC. Translated, it gives CASSYRPGGYNEQFF.

This chain uses TRBV28 with TRBJ1-2; 12 bases fit TRBD1. The CDR3 covers 14 residues. The germline V gene encodes CDR1 MDHEN and CDR2 SYDVKM. Losses at the gene ends were 4 bases for V and 5 bases for J; bases not matched to a gene: 2. The CDR3 region is CASSWDRGPYGYTF. CDR3 DNA: TGTGCCAGCAGTTGGGACAGGGGGCCTTATGGCTACACCTTC.

This chain links TRBV5-6 with TRBJ1-4; a possible D gene is TRBD1 (5 bases). From germline, CDR1 is SGHDT and CDR2 YYEEEE. V lost 1 base and J lost 7, with 11 bases in between. The CDR3 extends over 14 amino acids. In nucleotides, the CDR3 is TGTGCCAGCAGCTTGCAGGGAAAGGGTGAAAAACTGTTTTTT. Residues: CASSLQGKGEKLFF. The full variable domain, its missing parts supplied by reference TRBV5-6 and TRBJ1-4, is DAGVTQSPTHLIKTRGQQVTLRCSPKSGHDTVSWYQQALGQGPQFIFQYYEEEERQRGNFPDRFSGHQFPNYSSELNVNALLLGDSALYLCASSLQGKGEKLFFGSGTQLSVL.

CDR3 DNA: TGTGCCAGCAGTTTGGGTACTCCAGATGAGCAGTTCTTC. This sequence encodes CASSLGTPDEQFF. The rearrangement links TRBV28 to TRBJ2-1; no clear D. The CDR3 extends over 13 amino acids. The germline gives CDR1 MDHEN, CDR2 SYDVKM. V was shortened by 3 bases and J by 8 bases, with 11 bases between the two germline ends.

This clone appeared a single time. The chain employs TRBV7-8 and TRBJ2-7; weak D call: TRBD1 (5 bases). The germline V gene has CDR1 SGHVS and CDR2 FQNEAQ. This CDR3 contains 13 residues. V lost 5 bases to trimming and J lost 3 bases, with 11 bases between them. CDR3 sequence reads: CASSPERGYEQYF. CDR3 sequence (DNA): TGTGCCAGCAGCCCCGAAAGGGGCTACGAGCAGTACTTC.

The V call is TRBV5-6, the J call TRBJ1-5; a weak D match, TRBD1 (6 bases). This CDR3 has 15 residues. The V gene lost 4 bases and the J gene lost 5 bases, with 16 bases spanning the gap. Germline-derived CDR1 and CDR2 are SGHDT and YYEEEE. In DNA, the CDR3 is TGTGCCAGCAGCACGGGCCCAGGGGAATATCAGCCCCAGCATTTT. It is translated as CASSTGPGEYQPQHF.

V gene TRBV29-1 combines with J gene TRBJ2-2, with a possible D match to TRBD2 (5 bases). Germline V gene lookup returns CDR1 SQVTM and CDR2 ANQGSEA. Deletions cut 1 base from V and 6 bases from J, with 15 bases between. The CDR3 length is 15 residues. The CDR3 spells CSVEVSSGGPGELFF. CDR3 nucleotides: TGCAGCGTTGAAGTTTCCTCGGGCGGGCCCGGGGAGCTGTTTTTT.

The V gene is TRBV5-4, the J gene TRBJ1-1, with D uncertain. This CDR3 has 14 amino acids. CDR1 is SGHNT and CDR2 is YYREEE in the germline V gene (reference sequence). V was pared by 0 bases and J by 8 bases, with 14 bases between. CDR3 coding DNA: TGTGCCAGCAGCTTGGCCGGGATGGTCAACGAAGCTTTCTTT. Translating gives CASSLAGMVNEAFF.

The chain links TRBV4-2 to TRBJ2-1; D possibly corresponds to TRBD1 (5 bases). The V and J ends lost 1 base and 0 bases respectively, with 10 bases between them. Germline lookup yields CDR1 LGHNA and CDR2 YNFKEQ. The length of the CDR3 is 16 residues. CDR3 in amino acids: CASSQATGSSYNEQFF. CDR3 coding DNA: TGTGCCAGCAGCCAAGCTACAGGAAGCTCCTACAATGAGCAGTTCTTC.

The rearrangement links TRBV21-1 to TRBJ2-7. TRBV21-1 is a pseudogene locus. The CDR3 has 18 residues. The CDR3 nucleotides are TGTGCCAGCAGCAAAGAATTCCCCCAGATCTCGGTCTCCTACGAGCAGTACTTC. Translated: CASSKEFPQISVSYEQYF.

This sequence joins TRBV11-2 and TRBJ2-1; perhaps TRBD1 as D (6 bases). Trimming pared 4 bases from V and 6 bases from J, leaving 16 bases between. Germline V gene lookup returns CDR1 SGHAT and CDR2 FQNNGV. This CDR3 is built from 15 residues. The CDR3 DNA is TGTGCCAGCAGCTCAGGGGTGACCCCTTCCAATGAGCAGTTCTTC. This encodes CASSSGVTPSNEQFF.

This clone was counted a few times. V gene TRBV5-5 combines with J gene TRBJ1-1, with D perhaps matching TRBD1 (6 bases). The CDR3 has 15 amino acids. The V end was cut by 3 bases, the J end by 4 bases, with 16 bases between. Germline CDR1 reads SGHKS; CDR2 reads YYEKEE (reference sequence). The DNA of the CDR3 is TGTGCCAGCAGCTCCCGGTTATTGGGGGCCACTGAAGCTTTCTTT. This gives the protein CASSSRLLGATEAFF.

V and J are TRBV5-1 and TRBJ2-3, with D perhaps matching TRBD1 (5 bases). Germline V gene sequence: CDR1 SGHRS, CDR2 YFSETQ. The germline V and J ends were trimmed by 0 bases and 2 bases, with 13 bases remaining between them. This CDR3 is built from 16 residues. The DNA for the CDR3 is TGCGCCAGCAGCTTGGGTCAGGGTGGCACCACAGATACGCAGTATTTT. This gives the protein CASSLGQGGTTDTQYF.

This sequence joins TRBV4-1 and TRBJ1-1; D may be TRBD1 (5 bases). The germline gives CDR1 MGHRA, CDR2 YSYEKL. The CDR3 covers 11 residues. Trimming took 1 base from V and 11 from J, leaving 8 bases between them. The CDR3 sequence is CASSQAGRAFF. CDR3 nucleotide sequence: TGCGCCAGCAGCCAAGCAGGGAGGGCTTTCTTT.